This is a list of T cell receptor beta chains from one sample in a study of neurological immune-mediated disorders. One entry per CDR3 protein, called by TCRdb with MiXCR from the 5' RACE reads. The sample contains around 40,000 distinct CDR3 sequences, about 12% of which appear only once. What was sequenced was PBMCs. These receptors came from a female donor in good health. The CDR3 runs from the conserved cysteine through the conserved F or W. The D gene is left open where the match is weak. The listing skips clone size in some rows; elsewhere it reads once, few, many or a size class.

clone size	V gene	CDR3 length	D gene	J gene	CDR3 DNA	CDR3 protein
few	TRBV5-1	16	-	TRBJ1-1	TGCACCAGCAGCTTGGCTAGCAGGGTTTGGGACACTGAAGCTTTCTTT	CTSSLASRVWDTEAFF
many	TRBV12-3/TRBV12-4	15	-	TRBJ1-1	TGTGCCAGCAGTCTAGGGGTCTCTGTGAACACTGAAGCTTTCTTT	CASSLGVSVNTEAFF
many	TRBV18	14	-	TRBJ2-2	TGTGCCAGCTCACCACCGGTGAACACCGGGGAGCTGTTTTTT	CASSPPVNTGELFF
many	TRBV7-8	15	TRBD2	TRBJ2-3	TGTGCCAGCAGCTTTCGGCGGGAGGAGGCAGATACGCAGTATTTT	CASSFRREEADTQYF
many	TRBV5-1	16	-	TRBJ2-1	TGCGCCAGCAGCTTGGCCCCAGGATCCTCCTACAATGAGCAGTTCTTC	CASSLAPGSSYNEQFF
many	TRBV5-1	17	TRBD2	TRBJ2-2	TGCGCCAGCAGCCTGGGACTAGCGGGAGCTAGAACCGGGGAGCTGTTTTTT	CASSLGLAGARTGELFF
many	TRBV20-1	13	-	TRBJ2-7	TGCAGTGTCCCCGGGGACAACTCCTACGAGCAGTACTTC	CSVPGDNSYEQYF
many	TRBV9	16	-	TRBJ2-5	TGTGCCAGCAGCGTAATCCCCGCGGCGGGACAAGAGACCCAGTACTTC	CASSVIPAAGQETQYF
many	TRBV6-2/TRBV6-3	16	-	TRBJ1-5	TGTGCCAGCAGGAGTTCCAGGGGTTCCGGTAACCAGCCCCAGCATTTT	CASRSSRGSGNQPQHF
many	TRBV15	17	TRBD2	TRBJ2-3	TGTGCCACCAGCTCCAGAGAGCGGGGGGGCAGGACAGATACGCAGTATTTT	CATSSRERGGRTDTQYF
many	TRBV19	13	-	TRBJ1-1	TGTGCCAGTATCGGACATCCGAACACTGAAGCTTTCTTT	CASIGHPNTEAFF
many	TRBV5-1	15	TRBD1	TRBJ1-1	TGCGCCAGCAGCTCCTGGGACAGTCCGAACACTGAAGCTTTCTTT	CASSSWDSPNTEAFF
many	TRBV5-5	11	-	TRBJ2-3	TGTGCCAGCAGGGCGCGGCTGACGCAGTATTTT	CASRARLTQYF
many	TRBV30	14	-	TRBJ2-7	TGTGCCTGGAGTCGGGCAGGTCAGGGCGTCGAGCAGTACTTC	CAWSRAGQGVEQYF
many	TRBV18	13	-	TRBJ2-7	TGTGCCAGCTCCCCTAAACAGGGCTACGAGCAGTACTTC	CASSPKQGYEQYF
many	TRBV19	17	TRBD2	TRBJ2-1	TGTGCCAGTAGTATAGCCACTAGCGGGACTTCCTACAATGAGCAGTTCTTC	CASSIATSGTSYNEQFF
many	TRBV5-1	14	-	TRBJ1-5	TGCGCCAGCAGCCCGGACACTAGCAATCAGCCCCAGCATTTT	CASSPDTSNQPQHF
many	TRBV15	12	-	TRBJ1-2	TGTGCCACCAGCCGAGGTGTCGATGGCTACACCTTC	CATSRGVDGYTF
many	TRBV20-1	15	TRBD2	TRBJ2-1	TGCAGTGCTAGAGATACCCTAGCGGGGGGGCATGAGCAGTTCTTC	CSARDTLAGGHEQFF
many	TRBV29-1	14	TRBD1	TRBJ1-2	TGCAGCGTTGAAGGGACAGGGGGCGACTATGGCTACACCTTC	CSVEGTGGDYGYTF
many	TRBV6-5	15	TRBD1	TRBJ1-2	TGTGCCAGCAGTTCTTCCGGGACAGGGGTTTATGGCTACACCTTC	CASSSSGTGVYGYTF
many	TRBV7-9	16	TRBD2	TRBJ2-7	TGTGCCAGCAGCCCGCGGACTAGCGGGAGCTCTTACGAGCAGTACTTC	CASSPRTSGSSYEQYF
-	TRBV4-1	19	-	TRBJ2-3	TGCGCCAGCAGCCAAGCGGGTGGAAGACGGTTACGTGCGACAGATACGCAGTATTTT	CASSQAGGRRLRATDTQYF
many	TRBV7-2	16	TRBD1	TRBJ2-1	TGTGCCAGCAGCTTAGGACAGGGCAGACTCTACAATGAGCAGTTCTTC	CASSLGQGRLYNEQFF
many	TRBV29-1	14	TRBD1	TRBJ2-2	TGCAGCGTCTCCGGGACAGGGCCCACCGGGGAGCTGTTTTTT	CSVSGTGPTGELFF
many	TRBV5-1	15	-	TRBJ2-3	TGCGCCAGCAGTCGTATGCCAGTCGAGTCGGATACGCAGTATTTT	CASSRMPVESDTQYF
many	TRBV5-1	11	-	TRBJ2-3	TGCGCCAGCAGCTTACAAGATACGCAGTATTTT	CASSLQDTQYF
many	TRBV20-1	15	TRBD1	TRBJ1-1	TGCAGTGCTAGAGAAGCAGAACAGGGGGGGACTGAAGCTTTCTTT	CSAREAEQGGTEAFF
-	TRBV18	15	TRBD2	TRBJ2-7	TGTGCCAGCTCACTAAGAGCGGGAGGTGACTACGAGCAGTACTTC	CASSLRAGGDYEQYF
many	TRBV2	14	-	TRBJ2-3	TGTGCCAGCATTCCGGGCCTCTCCAGGGATACGCAGTATTTT	CASIPGLSRDTQYF
many	TRBV5-5	14	-	TRBJ2-3	TGTGCCAGCAGTTCCGGAGGGGTAGAAGATACGCAGTATTTT	CASSSGGVEDTQYF
many	TRBV12-3/TRBV12-4	14	-	TRBJ2-2	TGTGCCAGCAGTTCCAGGGTAAACACCGGGGAGCTGTTTTTT	CASSSRVNTGELFF
many	TRBV5-5	14	TRBD1	TRBJ2-7	TGTGCCAGCAGCCGTGGACAGGGCTCCTACGAGCAGTACTTC	CASSRGQGSYEQYF
many	TRBV20-1	16	TRBD2	TRBJ2-1	TGCAGTGCTAGAACCATTATGCGGGAGGTTGGAAATGAGCAGTTCTTC	CSARTIMREVGNEQFF
-	TRBV10-2	14	-	TRBJ2-7	TGCGCCAGCAGCGAGGGAGCATATCGGTACGAGCAGTACTTC	CASSEGAYRYEQYF
many	TRBV9	13	-	TRBJ2-3	TGTGCCAGCAGCGAGCTTGTTTTGGATACGCAGTATTTT	CASSELVLDTQYF
many	TRBV7-3	16	TRBD2	TRBJ2-2	TGTGCCAGCAGCTTAGGCCAGCGGGGGAACACCGGGGAGCTGTTTTTT	CASSLGQRGNTGELFF
many	TRBV20-1	12	-	TRBJ2-3	TGCAGCCCATGGGGGGGCGGAGATACGCAGTATTTT	CSPWGGGDTQYF
-	TRBV30	15	-	TRBJ1-1	TGTGCCTGGAGTCCTGCAGGGCGAAAGAGGGCTGAAGCTTTCTTT	CAWSPAGRKRAEAFF
-	TRBV3-1	14	-	TRBJ2-7	TGTACCAGCAGCCATGCGACAGGCACCTACGAGCAGTACTTC	CTSSHATGTYEQYF
many	TRBV6-6	16	-	TRBJ2-1	TGTGCCAGCAGAGGAACCGGGACCGGGGCCCCAAATGAGCAGTTCTTC	CASRGTGTGAPNEQFF
many	TRBV3-1	14	-	TRBJ1-4	TGTGCCAGCGGCCTAGGGGTCGGGGGGATCAAGCTGTTTTTT	CASGLGVGGIKLFF
-	TRBV2	13	TRBD2	TRBJ2-1	TGTGCCAGCAGTGTGGAACAGCGGGGGGGAAAGTTCTTC	CASSVEQRGGKFF
-	TRBV6-1	14	TRBD2	TRBJ2-5	TGTGACAGCAGTGAAGGGCTAGCGGGAGATACCCAGTACTTC	CDSSEGLAGDTQYF
-	TRBV10-2	11	-	TRBJ1-5	TGCGCCAGCCCGACGTCGGGGCCCCAGCATTTT	CASPTSGPQHF
many	TRBV7-8	14	TRBD2	TRBJ2-1	TGTGCCAGCAGCATCTTAGCGGGAGGCCTTAGGCAGTTCTTC	CASSILAGGLRQFF
many	TRBV5-1	15	-	TRBJ1-3	TGCGCCAGCAGCTCCGTCGGCGGTGGGGGAAACACCATATATTTT	CASSSVGGGGNTIYF